The 23 T cell receptor beta chains below were found in one sample sequenced in a study of cytomegalovirus exposure and HLA in healthy donors. A multiplex PCR was run with 60 Vbeta primers and 13 Jbeta primers. The repertoire was sequenced with immunoSEQ multiplex PCR; TCRdb's copy has only in-frame clones and lacks some. The profile shows approximately 52,000 clones, approximately 71% of them singletons. The sample taken for sequencing was PBMCs. These receptors were taken from a man aged 40-50 years in good health and CMV-seropositive.

The CDR3 reads CAWSLGGKTYQETQYF. CDR3 sequence (DNA): TGTGCCTGGAGTCTAGGGGGCAAAACGTACCAAGAGACCCAGTACTTC. The rearrangement links TRBV30 to TRBJ2-5, with 7 bases fitting TRBD1. CDR1 GTSNPN and CDR2 SVGIG come from the germline V gene (reference sequence). This CDR3 is 16 amino acids long. V shed 2 bases and J 0 bases; nucleotides not matched to a gene: 9.

In this sample, this clone turned up once. The chain is built from TRBV11-2 and TRBJ2-3; D might be TRBD2 (5 bases). The V gene's germline CDR1 is SGHAT and CDR2 FQNNGV. V was pared by 2 bases and J by 0 bases, with 6 bases between. This CDR3 spans 14 amino acids. This CDR3 reads CASSLSGSTDTQYF. Written as DNA, the CDR3 is TGTGCCAGCAGCTTAAGCGGAAGCACAGATACGCAGTATTTT.

The J gene is TRBJ1-2, the V gene TRBV15, with D maybe TRBD1 (5 bases). The CDR3 runs to 13 residues. Germline lookup yields CDR1 LNHNV and CDR2 YYDKDF (reference sequence). Trimming took off 3 bases at V and 3 bases at J, with 8 bases between the two ends. For the CDR3, the DNA is TGTGCCACCAGCAGCAGGGTTCACTATGGCTACACCTTC. Protein product: CATSSRVHYGYTF. Full variable domain (missing parts from reference TRBV15 and TRBJ1-2): DAMVIQNPRYQVTQFGKPVTLSCSQTLNHNVMYWYQQKSSQAPKLLFHYYDKDFNNEADTPDNFQSRRPNTSFCFLDIRSPGLGDTAMYLCATSSRVHYGYTFGSGTRLTVV.

V usage is TRBV30 and J usage is TRBJ2-1; 7 nucleotides match TRBD2. CDR3 length equals 13 residues. Unmatched junction bases numbered 4, after V lost 4 bases and J lost 4 bases. CDR1 is GTSNPN and CDR2 is SVGIG in the germline V gene (reference sequence). DNA of the CDR3: TGTGCCTGGACTAGCGGAACTTACAATGAGCAGTTCTTC. Translating gives CAWTSGTYNEQFF.

This clone showed up just a few times. The chain combines TRBV7-2 with TRBJ2-5, with D possibly being TRBD2 (7 bases). The length of the CDR3 is 17 residues. Trimming took off 5 bases at V and 4 bases at J, with 23 bases between the two ends. Germline-derived CDR1 and CDR2 are SGHTA and FQGNSA. CDR3 amino acids: CASSPARGGALGETQYF. Here the CDR3 DNA reads TGTGCCAGCAGCCCTGCGAGGGGGGGGGCCTTAGGAGAGACCCAGTACTTC. Combining the CDR3 with reference TRBV7-2 and TRBJ2-5 gives the whole variable domain GAGVSQSPSNKVTEKGKDVELRCDPISGHTALYWYRQSLGQGLEFLIYFQGNSAPDKSGLPSDRFSAERTGGSVSTLTIQRTQQEDSAVYLCASSPARGGALGETQYFGPGTRLLVL.

The V call is TRBV6-5, the J call TRBJ2-2; 11 nucleotides line up with TRBD1. V lost 6 bases and J lost 5; bases outside the gene matches: 5. The CDR3 runs 15 residues. Germline lookup yields CDR1 MNHEY and CDR2 SVGAGI. The CDR3 is CASRTDRGLTGELFF. CDR3 sequence (DNA): TGTGCCAGCAGAACGGACAGGGGGCTTACCGGGGAGCTGTTTTTT.

This clone is a singleton in its sample. The chain is built from TRBV9 and TRBJ2-1, with 15 bases lining up with TRBD2. The V gene end was trimmed by 4 bases and the J gene end by 7 bases; junction bases not matched to a gene: 6. The germline V gene has CDR1 SGDLS and CDR2 YYNGEE. CDR3 size: 16 residues. The CDR3 DNA follows: TGTGCCAGCAGCACCTCCGGGACTAGCGGGGGGAATGAGCAGTTCTTC. Translating gives CASSTSGTSGGNEQFF.

The gene calls are TRBV7-6 and TRBJ2-3, with D tentatively TRBD1 (5 bases). Germline V lookup: CDR1 SGHVS, CDR2 FNYEAQ. V gave up 5 bases and J gave up 2 bases, with 14 bases separating them. The CDR3 has 15 amino acids. Here the CDR3 DNA reads TGTGCCAGCAGCCCGCGACAGTCCAACACAGATACGCAGTATTTT. It encodes CASSPRQSNTDTQYF.

The chain uses TRBV11-1 and TRBJ2-3; tentative D call: TRBD1 (6 bases). The V and J ends lost 5 bases and 4 bases respectively, with 10 bases between them. This CDR3 comprises 13 residues. Germline assignment: CDR1 SGHAT and CDR2 FQDESV (reference sequence). CDR3 bases: TGTGCCAGCAGCCTCGGGACACCAGATACGCAGTATTTT. It yields the protein CASSLGTPDTQYF.

The chain is built from TRBV4-2 and TRBJ2-5, with TRBD2 matching 14 bases. Trimming took 4 bases from V and 4 from J; bases not matched to a gene: 8. CDR3 length: 17 residues. From germline, CDR1 is LGHNA and CDR2 YNFKEQ. CDR3 amino acids: CASSLGLAGVRVETQYF. The DNA for the CDR3 is TGTGCCAGCAGCCTGGGACTAGCGGGGGTAAGGGTAGAGACCCAGTACTTC.

This clone was counted a few times. This chain links TRBV25-1 with TRBJ2-7, with a possible D match to TRBD1 (6 bases). CDR1 is MGHDK and CDR2 is SYGVNS in the germline V gene. The CDR3 spans 15 residues. V was trimmed by 2 bases and J by 5 bases, leaving 16 bases between them. This CDR3 reads CASSERDTGTHEQYF. CDR3 sequence (DNA): TGTGCCAGCAGTGAAAGGGACACGGGAACCCACGAGCAGTACTTC.

The chain combines TRBV5-1 with TRBJ1-4; no reliable D call. The CDR3 covers 13 residues. Germline V gives CDR1 SGHRS, CDR2 YFSETQ. Trimming removed 2 bases at V and 5 bases at J, with 7 bases between. DNA for the CDR3: TGCGCCAGCAGCTTTACGGGGAATGAAAAACTGTTTTTT. It codes for CASSFTGNEKLFF.

This clone was recorded a few times. The chain carries TRBV2 and TRBJ2-7; a possible D gene is TRBD2 (6 bases). The CDR3 is 13 amino acids. Germline loops: CDR1 SNHLY, CDR2 FYNNEI. Trimming left V 0 bases short and J 7 bases short, with 10 bases between. The CDR3 sequence is CASSEALGGEQYF. The CDR3 DNA sequence: TGTGCCAGCAGTGAAGCCCTCGGGGGAGAGCAGTACTTC. The complete variable domain, with remaining parts taken from reference TRBV2 and TRBJ2-7, reads EPEVTQTPSHQVTQMGQEVILRCVPISNHLYFYWYRQILGQKVEFLVSFYNNEISEKSEIFDDQFSVERPDGSNFTLKIRSTKLEDSAMYFCASSEALGGEQYFGPGTRLTVT.

This chain uses TRBV1 with TRBJ2-1; TRBD2 is taken as the D call from the table, unchecked against the DNA. TRBV1 is marked as a pseudogene. The CDR3 covers 15 residues. The CDR3 bases are TGCACCAGCATCCCCTCTAGCGGGTATTACAATGAGCAGTTCTTC. Translating gives CTSIPSSGYYNEQFF.

Note on this clone: One junction end does not reproduce the germline sequence, and a read error may be involved. The chain joins TRBV14 to TRBJ1-1, with D perhaps TRBD1 (6 bases). The CDR3 is 18 residues long. The germline gives CDR1 SGHDN, CDR2 FVKESK. This chain's CDR3 is CASSQRRGQGLSNTEAFF. The CDR3 region has the DNA TGTGCCAGCAGTCAGAGGCGGGGGCAGGGCCTATCGAACACTGAGGCTTTCTTT. Complete variable domain (other parts from reference TRBV14 and TRBJ1-1): EAGVTQFPSHSVIEKGQTVTLRCDPISGHDNLYWYRRVMGKEIKFLLHFVKESKQDESGMPNNRFLAERTGGTYSTLKVQPAELEDSGVYFCASSQRRGQGLSNTEAFFGQGTRLTVV.

The CDR3 bases are TGTGCCAGCAGTCCCCTTCCCTCCGGGACTGACCAAGAGACCCAGTACTTC. It codes for CASSPLPSGTDQETQYF. The chain carries TRBV7-9 and TRBJ2-5; D is possibly TRBD2 (6 bases). The V end lost 6 bases, the J end lost 0 bases, and 20 bases lay between the germline ends. The CDR3 extends over 17 amino acids. Germline CDR1 reads SEHNR; CDR2 reads FQNEAQ (reference sequence).

The V gene is TRBV4-2, the J gene TRBJ2-3; 9 nucleotides agree with TRBD2. Germline V gene data show CDR1 as LGHNA and CDR2 as YNFKEQ. V was clipped by 6 bases and J by 0 bases; unmatched bases: 7. The CDR3 contains 16 residues. The CDR3 region is CASRLAGSPSTDTQYF. CDR3 in DNA: TGTGCCAGCAGGCTAGCGGGGAGCCCAAGCACAGATACGCAGTATTTT.

V is TRBV10-2 and J is TRBJ2-5; 9 nucleotides line up with TRBD2. This CDR3 is 13 amino acids long. Germline V lookup: CDR1 WSHSY, CDR2 SAAADI. After removal of 10 bases from V and 3 bases from J, the junction contained 6 bases not matched to a gene. The CDR3 DNA reads as TGCGCCACCCGAGTAGCGGGGGAAGAGACCCAGTACTTC. The encoded protein is CATRVAGEETQYF.

V usage is TRBV7-9 and J usage is TRBJ2-1; TRBD1 matches 10 bases. The CDR3 sequence is 15 residues long. Trimming removed 5 bases from V and 7 bases from J; junction bases left unmatched: 8. Germline-derived CDR1 and CDR2 are SEHNR and FQNEAQ (reference sequence). This CDR3 reads CASSTDRGLRNEQFF. DNA of the CDR3: TGTGCCAGCAGCACCGACAGGGGGCTGAGGAATGAGCAGTTCTTC.

The rearrangement uses TRBV7-6 and TRBJ2-3, with 9 bases lining up with TRBD2. The germline V gene has CDR1 SGHVS and CDR2 FNYEAQ. The length of the CDR3 is 16 residues. The V segment lost 1 base and the J segment 6 bases; nucleotides outside the gene matches: 8. The CDR3 here is CASSLVASGVRDTQYF. The CDR3 DNA is TGTGCCAGCAGCTTAGTGGCTAGCGGGGTGAGGGATACGCAGTATTTT.

This chain links TRBV7-9 with TRBJ2-1, with a weak D call TRBD1 (5 bases). CDR3 length: 14 residues. The V end was cut by 2 bases, the J end by 10 bases, with 15 bases between. The germline CDR1 and CDR2 sequences are SEHNR and FQNEAQ (reference sequence). Written as DNA, the CDR3 is TGTGCCAGCAGCTTAATGGGCAGGGTGAGGGAGCAGTTCTTC. It yields the protein CASSLMGRVREQFF.

V usage is TRBV7-9 and J usage is TRBJ2-3; TRBD1 might be the D (6 bases). The CDR3 is made up of 14 amino acids. Germline V gives CDR1 SEHNR, CDR2 FQNEAQ (reference sequence). V lost 4 bases and J lost 2, with 10 bases in between. CDR3 region: CASSWTDFTDTQYF. The CDR3, as DNA: TGTGCCAGCAGCTGGACAGACTTCACAGATACGCAGTATTTT.

This chain uses TRBV6-5 with TRBJ2-2; TRBD2 is a possible D gene (6 bases). The CDR3 is 16 amino acids. Trimming stripped 0 bases from V and 6 bases from J, with 14 bases between. The germline V gene has CDR1 MNHEY and CDR2 SVGAGI. CDR3 nucleotides: TGTGCCAGCAGTTACTCAACCGGGGGTGATTCCGGGGAGCTGTTTTTT. Translating it yields CASSYSTGGDSGELFF.